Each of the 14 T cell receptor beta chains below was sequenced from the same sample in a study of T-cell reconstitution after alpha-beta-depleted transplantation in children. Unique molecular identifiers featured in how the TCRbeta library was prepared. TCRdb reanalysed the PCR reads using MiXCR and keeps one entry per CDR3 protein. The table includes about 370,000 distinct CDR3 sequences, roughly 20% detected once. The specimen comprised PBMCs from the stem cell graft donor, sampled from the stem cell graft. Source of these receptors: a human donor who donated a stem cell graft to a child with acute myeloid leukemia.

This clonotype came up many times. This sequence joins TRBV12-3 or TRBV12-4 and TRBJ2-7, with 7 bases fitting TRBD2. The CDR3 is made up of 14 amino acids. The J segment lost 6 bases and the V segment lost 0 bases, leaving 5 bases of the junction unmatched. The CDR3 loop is CASSLAGGPSEQYF. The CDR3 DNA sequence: TGTGCCAGCAGTTTAGCGGGAGGGCCTTCCGAGCAGTACTTC.

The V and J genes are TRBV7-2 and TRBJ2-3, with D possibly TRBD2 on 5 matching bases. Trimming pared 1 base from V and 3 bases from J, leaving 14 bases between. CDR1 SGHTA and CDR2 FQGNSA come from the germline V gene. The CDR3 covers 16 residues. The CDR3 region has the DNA TGTGCCAGCAGCTTAGGACGGGGTAGTTGGACAGATACGCAGTATTTT. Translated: CASSLGRGSWTDTQYF.

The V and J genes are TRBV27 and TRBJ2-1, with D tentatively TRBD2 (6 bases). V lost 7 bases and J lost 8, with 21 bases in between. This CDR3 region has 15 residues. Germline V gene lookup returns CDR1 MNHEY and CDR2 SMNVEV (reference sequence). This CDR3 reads CASNFLASDTHEQFF. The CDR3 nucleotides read TGTGCCAGCAACTTCCTAGCGTCGGATACTCATGAGCAGTTCTTC.

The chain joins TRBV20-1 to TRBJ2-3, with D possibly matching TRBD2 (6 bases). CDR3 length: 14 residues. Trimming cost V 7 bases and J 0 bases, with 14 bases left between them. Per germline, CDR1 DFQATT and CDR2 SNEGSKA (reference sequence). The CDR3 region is CSVLARASTDTQYF. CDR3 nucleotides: TGCAGTGTCCTAGCGCGAGCTAGCACAGATACGCAGTATTTT.

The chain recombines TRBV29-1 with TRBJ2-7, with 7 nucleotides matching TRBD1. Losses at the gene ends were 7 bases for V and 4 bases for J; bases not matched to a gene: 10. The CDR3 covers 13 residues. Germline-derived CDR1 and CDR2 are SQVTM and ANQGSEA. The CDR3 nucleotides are TGCAGCGCTTTCTCCGGGACAGTTTACGAGCAGTACTTC. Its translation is CSAFSGTVYEQYF.

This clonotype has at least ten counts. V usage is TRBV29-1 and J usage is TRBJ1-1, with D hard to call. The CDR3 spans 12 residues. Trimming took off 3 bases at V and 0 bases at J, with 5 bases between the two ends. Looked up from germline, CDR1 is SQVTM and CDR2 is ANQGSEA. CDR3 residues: CSVDRMNTEAFF. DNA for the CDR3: TGCAGCGTTGACAGAATGAACACTGAAGCTTTCTTT.

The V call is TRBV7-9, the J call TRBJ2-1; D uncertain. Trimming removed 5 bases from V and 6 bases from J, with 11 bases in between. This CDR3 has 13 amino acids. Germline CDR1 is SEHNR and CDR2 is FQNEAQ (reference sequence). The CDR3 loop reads CASSPTPVNEQFF. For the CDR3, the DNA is TGTGCCAGCAGCCCGACCCCTGTCAATGAGCAGTTCTTC.

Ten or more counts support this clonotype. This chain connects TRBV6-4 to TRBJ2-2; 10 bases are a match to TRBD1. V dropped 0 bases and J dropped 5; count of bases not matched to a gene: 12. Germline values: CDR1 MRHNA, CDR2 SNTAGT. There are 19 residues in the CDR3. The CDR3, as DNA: TGTGCCAGCAGTGACTCGATCTCCGGACAGGGGGGTGATACCGGGGAGCTGTTTTTT. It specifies CASSDSISGQGGDTGELFF.

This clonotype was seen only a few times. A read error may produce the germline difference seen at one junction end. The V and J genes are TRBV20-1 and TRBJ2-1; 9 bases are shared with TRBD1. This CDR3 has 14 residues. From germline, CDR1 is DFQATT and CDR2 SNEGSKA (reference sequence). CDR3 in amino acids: CSARAYGQGKFWLF. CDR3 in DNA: TGCAGTGCTAGAGCCTATGGACAGGGGAAGTTTTGGCTCTTC.

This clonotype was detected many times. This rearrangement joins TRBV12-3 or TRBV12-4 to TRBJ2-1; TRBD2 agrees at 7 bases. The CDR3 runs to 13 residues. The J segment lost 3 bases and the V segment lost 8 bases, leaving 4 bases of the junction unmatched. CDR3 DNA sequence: TGTGCCAGCGCAGAGCGGGGCTACAATGAGCAGTTCTTC. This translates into CASAERGYNEQFF.

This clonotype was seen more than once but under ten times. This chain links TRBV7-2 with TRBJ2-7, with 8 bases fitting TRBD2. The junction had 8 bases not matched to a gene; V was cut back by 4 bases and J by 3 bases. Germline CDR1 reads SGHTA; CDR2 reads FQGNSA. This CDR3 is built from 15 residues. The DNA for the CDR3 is TGTGCCAGCAGCTATCTAGCGGGCCCACTCTACGAGCAGTACTTC. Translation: CASSYLAGPLYEQYF.

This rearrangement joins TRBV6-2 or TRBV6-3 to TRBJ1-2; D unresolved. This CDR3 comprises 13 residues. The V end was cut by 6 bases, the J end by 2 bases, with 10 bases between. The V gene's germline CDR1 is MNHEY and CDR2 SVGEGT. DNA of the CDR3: TGTGCCAGCAGCGCGTGGGAGAACTATGGCTACACCTTC. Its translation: CASSAWENYGYTF.

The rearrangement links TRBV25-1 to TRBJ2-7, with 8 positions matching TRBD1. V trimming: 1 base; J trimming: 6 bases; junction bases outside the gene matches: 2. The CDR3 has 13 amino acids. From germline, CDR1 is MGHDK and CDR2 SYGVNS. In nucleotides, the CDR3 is TGTGCCAGCAGTGAATGGGGGACAGGCGAGCAGTACTTC. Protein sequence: CASSEWGTGEQYF.

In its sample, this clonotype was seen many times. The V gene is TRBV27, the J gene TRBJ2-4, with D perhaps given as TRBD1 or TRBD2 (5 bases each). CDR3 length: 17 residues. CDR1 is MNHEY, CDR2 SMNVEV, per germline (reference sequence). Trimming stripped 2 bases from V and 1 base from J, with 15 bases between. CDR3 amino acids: CASSLARTGQAKNIQYF. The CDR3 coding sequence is TGTGCCAGCAGTTTAGCACGGACGGGGCAGGCCAAAAACATTCAGTACTTC.